The rows below give T cell receptor beta chains drawn from one sample of a study of blood T cells in healthy people across ages. TCRdb independently ran MiXCR on the 5' RACE reads; one entry per CDR3 protein. In the table there are over 1,300,000 distinct CDR3 sequences, approximately 59% of which are singletons. The sequencing input was blood. The receptors come from a man younger than 30 in good health. The CDR3 runs from the conserved cysteine through the conserved F or W. Each record gives: V gene, clone size, J gene, D gene, CDR3 protein, CDR3 DNA. D genes are given only for firm matches. Only part of the rows carry a size: once, few, many, or a class if the clone is expanded.

v_call: TRBV9
clone_size: few
j_call: TRBJ2-1
d_call: NA
cdr3_aa: CASSVAGQTYNEQFF
cdr3_nt: TGTGCCAGCAGCGTAGCCGGACAAACCTACAATGAGCAGTTCTTC

v_call: TRBV28
clone_size: NA
j_call: TRBJ2-7
d_call: NA
cdr3_aa: CASSFGSTGANSYEQYF
cdr3_nt: TGTGCCAGCAGTTTTGGGTCTACGGGGGCGAACTCCTACGAGCAGTACTTC

v_call: TRBV25-1
clone_size: NA
j_call: TRBJ1-6
d_call: TRBD1
cdr3_aa: CASRDADRQVNSPLHF
cdr3_nt: TGTGCCAGCAGGGACGCGGACAGGCAGGTCAATTCACCCCTCCACTTT

v_call: TRBV4-1
clone_size: few
j_call: TRBJ2-5
d_call: NA
cdr3_aa: CASSQVPATETQYF
cdr3_nt: TGCGCCAGCAGCCAAGTCCCAGCGACGGAGACCCAGTACTTC

v_call: TRBV11-2
clone_size: few
j_call: TRBJ2-1
d_call: TRBD2
cdr3_aa: CASSVLRAGVDNEQFF
cdr3_nt: TGTGCCAGCAGCGTCCTTCGGGCGGGGGTTGACAATGAGCAGTTCTTC

v_call: TRBV21-1
clone_size: NA
j_call: TRBJ1-1
d_call: NA
cdr3_aa: CASSSTMVRPEAFF
cdr3_nt: TGTGCCAGCAGCTCGACAATGGTACGCCCTGAAGCTTTCTTT

v_call: TRBV12-3/TRBV12-4
clone_size: once
j_call: TRBJ1-6
d_call: TRBD1
cdr3_aa: CASSHRGPPLHF
cdr3_nt: TGTGCCAGCAGCCACAGGGGTCCACCCCTCCACTTT

v_call: TRBV11-2
clone_size: NA
j_call: TRBJ2-7
d_call: NA
cdr3_aa: CASSSSYSYERYF
cdr3_nt: TGTGCCAGCAGCTCCAGCTACTCCTACGAGCGGTACTTC

v_call: TRBV4-3
clone_size: NA
j_call: TRBJ1-1
d_call: NA
cdr3_aa: CASSQVIRGLDTEAFF
cdr3_nt: TGCGCCAGCAGCCAAGTAATCAGGGGCCTTGACACTGAAGCTTTCTTT

v_call: TRBV29-1
clone_size: few
j_call: TRBJ1-1
d_call: TRBD1
cdr3_aa: CSVSGGGNTEAFF
cdr3_nt: TGCAGCGTCTCAGGGGGGGGGAACACTGAAGCTTTCTTT

v_call: TRBV11-2
clone_size: NA
j_call: TRBJ2-7
d_call: TRBD2
cdr3_aa: CASSGTSRDYEQYF
cdr3_nt: TGTGCCAGCAGCGGGACTAGTCGTGATTACGAGCAGTACTTC

v_call: TRBV29-1
clone_size: NA
j_call: TRBJ2-7
d_call: NA
cdr3_aa: CSATGDAGGEQYF
cdr3_nt: TGCAGCGCCACAGGGGACGCGGGAGGCGAGCAGTACTTC

v_call: TRBV5-1
clone_size: NA
j_call: TRBJ2-3
d_call: NA
cdr3_aa: CASSLDTIDTDTQYF
cdr3_nt: TGCGCCAGCAGCTTGGACACGATAGACACAGATACGCAGTATTTT

v_call: TRBV27
clone_size: NA
j_call: TRBJ2-5
d_call: TRBD1
cdr3_aa: CASQAGQGEGETQYF
cdr3_nt: TGTGCCAGCCAGGCGGGACAGGGAGAGGGAGAGACCCAGTACTTC

v_call: TRBV6-1
clone_size: NA
j_call: TRBJ1-2
d_call: TRBD1
cdr3_aa: CASSPTTRTGTTNYGYTF
cdr3_nt: TGTGCCAGCAGCCCTACAACGCGGACAGGTACTACTAACTATGGCTACACCTTC

v_call: TRBV5-1
clone_size: NA
j_call: TRBJ1-2
d_call: NA
cdr3_aa: CASSPDGPSGYTF
cdr3_nt: TGCGCCAGCAGCCCGGACGGTCCGAGTGGCTACACCTTC

v_call: TRBV4-2
clone_size: NA
j_call: TRBJ2-7
d_call: NA
cdr3_aa: CASSQAVGGLYEQYF
cdr3_nt: TGTGCCAGCAGCCAAGCAGTGGGAGGTTTATACGAGCAGTACTTC

v_call: TRBV29-1
clone_size: NA
j_call: TRBJ2-7
d_call: NA
cdr3_aa: CSVEEGQDSIAQYF
cdr3_nt: TGCAGCGTTGAGGAAGGGCAGGATAGTATCGCGCAGTACTTC

v_call: TRBV12-3/TRBV12-4
clone_size: NA
j_call: TRBJ1-2
d_call: NA
cdr3_aa: CASSLRGSGYTF
cdr3_nt: TGTGCCAGCAGTTTGCGAGGCTCTGGCTACACCTTC

v_call: TRBV18
clone_size: NA
j_call: TRBJ2-7
d_call: NA
cdr3_aa: CASSPRLEYYEQYF
cdr3_nt: TGTGCCAGCTCACCACGACTAGAGTACTACGAGCAGTACTTC

v_call: TRBV20-1
clone_size: many
j_call: TRBJ2-1
d_call: TRBD2
cdr3_aa: CSATNPGLDLPQQFF
cdr3_nt: TGCAGTGCCACTAACCCGGGACTAGACCTACCCCAGCAGTTCTTC

v_call: TRBV15
clone_size: NA
j_call: TRBJ1-4
d_call: NA
cdr3_aa: CATSRVGGGEKLFF
cdr3_nt: TGTGCCACCAGCAGAGTCGGAGGCGGTGAAAAACTGTTTTTT

v_call: TRBV6-2/TRBV6-3
clone_size: NA
j_call: TRBJ2-5
d_call: TRBD2
cdr3_aa: CASSLFFGTSIETQYF
cdr3_nt: TGTGCCAGCAGTTTATTTTTCGGGACTAGCATTGAGACCCAGTACTTC

v_call: TRBV6-2/TRBV6-3
clone_size: NA
j_call: TRBJ2-7
d_call: NA
cdr3_aa: CASGGETYEQYF
cdr3_nt: TGTGCCAGCGGAGGGGAAACCTACGAGCAGTACTTC

v_call: TRBV13
clone_size: few
j_call: TRBJ2-5
d_call: NA
cdr3_aa: CASSLESEETQYF
cdr3_nt: TGTGCCAGCAGCTTAGAATCGGAAGAGACCCAGTACTTC

v_call: TRBV15
clone_size: NA
j_call: TRBJ2-3
d_call: NA
cdr3_aa: CATSRDPDSSDTQYF
cdr3_nt: TGTGCCACCAGCAGAGATCCCGACAGTTCGGATACGCAGTATTTT

v_call: TRBV4-3
clone_size: NA
j_call: TRBJ2-3
d_call: TRBD1
cdr3_aa: CANSQGLTGGAADTQYF
cdr3_nt: TGCGCCAACAGCCAAGGCCTCACAGGGGGCGCAGCAGATACGCAGTATTTT

v_call: TRBV20-1
clone_size: NA
j_call: TRBJ2-7
d_call: NA
cdr3_aa: CSAVQGGQQYF
cdr3_nt: TGCAGTGCAGTACAGGGGGGGCAGCAGTACTTC

v_call: TRBV2
clone_size: NA
j_call: TRBJ2-5
d_call: NA
cdr3_aa: CASSVDSSGETQYF
cdr3_nt: TGTGCCAGCAGTGTGGACAGCTCCGGGGAGACCCAGTACTTC

v_call: TRBV9
clone_size: NA
j_call: TRBJ2-6
d_call: TRBD2
cdr3_aa: CASSVAVERESSGANVLTF
cdr3_nt: TGTGCCAGCAGCGTAGCGGTTGAGCGGGAAAGCTCTGGGGCCAACGTCCTGACTTTC

v_call: TRBV11-3
clone_size: NA
j_call: TRBJ2-3
d_call: NA
cdr3_aa: CASSFDGGDPGTQYF
cdr3_nt: TGTGCCAGCAGCTTTGACGGGGGCGACCCGGGTACGCAGTATTTT

v_call: TRBV29-1
clone_size: NA
j_call: TRBJ2-7
d_call: NA
cdr3_aa: CSVLTKFSYEQYF
cdr3_nt: TGCAGCGTTTTAACCAAGTTCTCCTACGAGCAGTACTTC

v_call: TRBV12-3/TRBV12-4
clone_size: few
j_call: TRBJ2-1
d_call: NA
cdr3_aa: CASTLTGIGEQFF
cdr3_nt: TGTGCCAGCACCCTAACAGGAATTGGTGAGCAGTTCTTC

v_call: TRBV9
clone_size: few
j_call: TRBJ2-7
d_call: NA
cdr3_aa: CASSVDRAPYEQYF
cdr3_nt: TGTGCCAGCAGCGTAGACCGGGCCCCCTACGAGCAGTACTTC

v_call: TRBV20-1
clone_size: NA
j_call: TRBJ2-1
d_call: NA
cdr3_aa: CSARRGQGYNEQFF
cdr3_nt: TGCAGTGCTAGACGGGGCCAGGGTTACAATGAGCAGTTCTTC

v_call: TRBV4-1
clone_size: NA
j_call: TRBJ2-1
d_call: TRBD1
cdr3_aa: CAGSQPGTGGGGQFF
cdr3_nt: TGCGCCGGCAGCCAACCCGGGACAGGGGGCGGAGGGCAGTTCTTC

v_call: TRBV5-5
clone_size: NA
j_call: TRBJ1-1
d_call: NA
cdr3_aa: CASSLPGTMNTEAFF
cdr3_nt: TGTGCCAGCAGCCTACCAGGGACCATGAACACTGAAGCTTTCTTT

v_call: TRBV20-1
clone_size: NA
j_call: TRBJ2-3
d_call: TRBD1
cdr3_aa: CSASTGQGTADTQYF
cdr3_nt: TGCAGTGCTAGCACGGGACAGGGGACGGCAGATACGCAGTATTTT

v_call: TRBV28
clone_size: NA
j_call: TRBJ1-3
d_call: TRBD1
cdr3_aa: CATGGTRQGDTIYF
cdr3_nt: TGTGCCACAGGCGGGACGCGGCAGGGGGACACCATATATTTT

v_call: TRBV4-1
clone_size: NA
j_call: TRBJ1-2
d_call: NA
cdr3_aa: CASSQEGGAAYGYTF
cdr3_nt: TGCGCCAGCAGCCAAGAGGGGGGGGCCGCCTATGGCTACACCTTC

v_call: TRBV5-1
clone_size: NA
j_call: TRBJ1-5
d_call: NA
cdr3_aa: CASSFDQGSNQPQHF
cdr3_nt: TGCGCCAGCAGCTTTGATCAGGGAAGCAATCAGCCCCAGCATTTT

v_call: TRBV12-3/TRBV12-4
clone_size: NA
j_call: TRBJ2-7
d_call: TRBD1
cdr3_aa: CASRNRDSPYEQYF
cdr3_nt: TGTGCCAGCAGGAATAGGGACAGCCCCTACGAGCAGTACTTC

v_call: TRBV6-5
clone_size: NA
j_call: TRBJ1-2
d_call: NA
cdr3_aa: CASSPGMSYGYTF
cdr3_nt: TGTGCCAGCAGTCCCGGAATGAGCTATGGCTACACCTTC

v_call: TRBV12-3/TRBV12-4
clone_size: once
j_call: TRBJ1-2
d_call: NA
cdr3_aa: CASSLGITYGYTF
cdr3_nt: TGTGCCAGCAGTTTGGGTATCACCTACGGCTACACCTTC

v_call: TRBV29-1
clone_size: once
j_call: TRBJ2-7
d_call: TRBD2
cdr3_aa: CSATSGRYEQYF
cdr3_nt: TGCAGCGCCACTAGCGGGAGATACGAGCAGTACTTC